A selection of T cell receptor beta chains follows, all from one sample in a study of T cell changes during pregnancy in multiple sclerosis. Using immunoSEQ multiplex PCR, the repertoire was profiled, and TCRdb retains in-frame clones only, with some absent. The profile shows some 100,000 clones, around 93% of them singletons. The specimen was peripheral blood, collected before pregnancy. Source of these receptors: a female donor with multiple sclerosis, enrolled in a pregnancy study. The CDR3 runs from the conserved cysteine through the conserved F or W.

J | V | CDR3
TRBJ2-7 | TRBV5-6 | CASSFQREFGQYF
TRBJ2-2 | TRBV29-1 | CSVEAASGMNTGELFF
TRBJ2-1 | TRBV19 | CASSKRLGNEQFF
TRBJ1-5 | TRBV4-2 | CASSQVPVLSNQPQHF
TRBJ2-3 | TRBV29-1 | CSVEGQSTDTQYF
TRBJ2-6 | TRBV27 | CASSSGHIPGANVLTF
TRBJ1-1 | TRBV13 | CASSRWRGPTEAFF
TRBJ1-5 | TRBV28 | CASSSPSQPQHF
TRBJ1-2 | TRBV4-2 | CASSQGVENYGYTF
TRBJ2-1 | TRBV5-4 | CASSPDRLAEPSYNEQFF
TRBJ2-7 | TRBV7-2 | CASSLTGTSPSDEQYF
TRBJ2-1 | TRBV6-4 | CASSSGCSYNEQFF
TRBJ2-1 | TRBV7-7 | CASSLGLVGEQFF
TRBJ1-1 | TRBV4-2 | CASSQGGVDRTEAFF
TRBJ2-1 | TRBV5-5 | CASSWTDNEQFF
TRBJ1-1 | TRBV4-2 | CASSQDLRTGGARNTEAFF
TRBJ1-5 | TRBV7-8 | CASSLTGQHNQPQHF
TRBJ2-7 | TRBV4-3 | CASSQDLLGEQYF
TRBJ2-2 | TRBV25-1 | CASSEAGRPRPGELFF
TRBJ1-2 | TRBV7-2 | CASTRGEGWGGYTF
TRBJ2-2 | TRBV5-1 | CASIKPGTGGTGELFF
TRBJ1-2 | TRBV27 | CASSLSFGQGRRETYGYTF
TRBJ2-1 | TRBV4-1 | CASSQDWASGSSYNEQFF
TRBJ2-5 | TRBV9 | CASSVAPSGGQETQYF
NA | TRBV30 | CAWRSPGYEQYF
TRBJ2-5 | TRBV19 | CASSIGGGAETQYF
TRBJ2-7 | TRBV10-3 | CAISEGLAGPYEQYF
TRBJ1-2 | TRBV13 | CASSLKTGYYGYTF
TRBJ2-1 | TRBV19 | CATYDSGRGDEQFF
TRBJ2-1 | TRBV25-1 | CASSPSGNYNEQFF
TRBJ2-6 | TRBV7-8 | CASSSNRDIASLGANVLTF
TRBJ2-5 | TRBV7-7 | CASSLGGGITLQETQYF
TRBJ2-7 | TRBV7-2 | CASSSPAEGAPYEQYF
TRBJ1-4 | TRBV7-8 | CASSLGREEKLFF
TRBJ2-1 | TRBV4-1 | CASSQMGGAGGPRQFF
TRBJ2-7 | TRBV19 | CASSMGGQGNEQYF
TRBJ1-1 | TRBV7-9 | CASSSGQMNTEAFF
TRBJ2-1 | TRBV7-3 | CASSSKGHGTSVNNEQFF
TRBJ2-5 | TRBV7-2 | CASSPGLAGPQETQYF
TRBJ2-3 | TRBV13 | CASSTSPLAGGDTDTQYF
TRBJ2-7 | TRBV5-1 | CASSLTSTGYGEQYF
TRBJ1-1 | TRBV5-1 | CASSLDADKGTEAFF
TRBJ2-7 | TRBV28 | CASRYGTGLTEQYF
TRBJ2-1 | TRBV5-1 | CASESPGQSYNEQFF
TRBJ2-7 | TRBV7-6 | CASSALTGDLEQYF